Sequencing of this T cell receptor (beta chain) was carried out in a study of blood T cell repertoires in COVID-19. Per the germline V gene, CDR1 is SGHTA and CDR2 is FQGNSA. The length of the CDR3 is 14 residues. V lost 1 base and J 5 bases, leaving 11 bases between the germline ends. In the original workflow: Reference gene primer amplification yielded estimated nucleated cell counts. Measured with immunoSEQ multiplex PCR; TCRdb has only the in-frame clones, and not every one. The V and J calls and the clone size are those of that table, but D and trimming were determined from the DNA. The sample comprises about 220,000 clones, around 84% of which are singletons, and about 20% rests with the top ten.

The chain recombines TRBV7-2 with TRBJ2-5; D call uncertain. Material: peripheral blood. The receptor was derived from a man younger than 40 with active or convalescent COVID-19. CDR3 residues: CASSLDGLRETQYF. CDR3 coding DNA: TGTGCCAGCAGCTTAGACGGGTTGCGGGAGACCCAGTACTTC.